These 17 T cell receptor beta chains were all obtained from the same sample, sequenced in a study of blood T cell repertoires in COVID-19 (dated by TCRdb to about 2020). Library method: the immunoSEQ multiplex PCR assay. Sourced from immuneACCESS, this table was stored by TCRdb with only in-frame sequences that have V and J called. A share of the clones is absent; for the studies checked, an unresolved V gene accounts for under half, and the remainder has no known explanation. The sample includes some 120,000 clones, with 80% to 85% observed a single time. 0.65% to 0.9% of the sample is taken by the ten largest. The sequenced sample consisted of peripheral blood. Receptors were obtained from a woman in her sixties or seventies with acute or convalescent COVID-19.

V gene TRBV18 combines with J gene TRBJ1-2, with a possible D match to TRBD1 (6 bases). Germline CDR1 KGHSH, CDR2 LQKENI. V gave up 4 bases and J gave up 6 bases, with 18 bases separating them. The length of the CDR3 is 15 residues. The CDR3 sequence: CASSRYQGSYDGYTF. The CDR3, as DNA: TGTGCCAGCTCACGCTACCAGGGGAGCTACGATGGCTACACCTTC.

The chain recombines TRBV19 with TRBJ2-1; D might be TRBD1 (5 bases). Germline assignment: CDR1 LNHDA and CDR2 SQIVND (reference sequence). The CDR3 consists of 16 residues. Trimming removed 4 bases at V and 5 bases at J, with 18 bases between. In DNA, the CDR3 is TGTGCCAGTAGTACCCGCGGTACAAAGGGGAACAATGAGCAGTTCTTC. It specifies CASSTRGTKGNNEQFF.

DNA of the CDR3: TGTGCCAGCAGTGAAGCTAGGCAGGATGGTCGCGAGCAGTACTTC. This sequence encodes CASSEARQDGREQYF. This rearrangement joins TRBV2 to TRBJ2-7; D gene unclear. Germline V gene sequence: CDR1 SNHLY, CDR2 FYNNEI. CDR3 length equals 15 residues. Trimming cost V 0 bases and J 6 bases, with 15 bases left between them.

In its sample, this clone was seen once. The rearrangement joins TRBV12-3 or TRBV12-4 to TRBJ2-2; D may be TRBD1 (5 bases). This CDR3 is built from 13 residues. The V end was cut by 3 bases, the J end by 6 bases, with 8 bases between. The CDR3 DNA sequence: TGTGCCAGCAGTTTCCAGGGCCCCGGGGAGCTGTTTTTT. Translation gives CASSFQGPGELFF.

The V and J genes are TRBV9 and TRBJ2-7, with 9 nucleotides matching TRBD1. V trimming: 4 bases; J trimming: 5 bases; junction bases outside the gene matches: 7. The CDR3 covers 14 residues. CDR1 and CDR2 from the germline V gene are SGDLS and YYNGEE. CDR3 DNA: TGTGCCAGCAGCCTCGGACAGGGGCGAAACGAGCAGTACTTC. It specifies CASSLGQGRNEQYF.

This clone was detected only once. The chain is built from TRBV12-5 and TRBJ1-3, with 10 bases lining up with TRBD1. J was trimmed by 2 bases and V by 7 bases; bases with no gene match: 8. Germline CDR1 is LGHNT and CDR2 is FRNRAP. The CDR3 totals 16 residues. CDR3 DNA sequence: TGTGCTAGTGATCCGGGACAGGGGCTCCCTGGAAACACCATATATTTT. Encoded protein: CASDPGQGLPGNTIYF.

The rearrangement uses TRBV6-5 and TRBJ1-1, with a weak D call TRBD1 (6 bases). V shed 6 bases and J shed 5 bases, with 13 bases lying between them. There are 13 residues in the CDR3. Germline CDR1 and CDR2: MNHEY and SVGAGI. CDR3 region: CASSATGVTEAFF. In DNA, the CDR3 is TGTGCCAGCAGCGCGACAGGCGTAACTGAAGCTTTCTTT.

This clone has a handful of counts. The chain employs TRBV25-1 and TRBJ1-2; 7 nucleotides match TRBD1. Germline loops: CDR1 MGHDK, CDR2 SYGVNS. V lost 6 bases to trimming and J lost 5 bases; unmatched junction nucleotides: 12. This CDR3 region has 15 residues. CDR3 nucleotide sequence: TGTGCCAGCAGCGAACTCCGACAGGGCGAATATGGCTACACCTTC. Translating gives CASSELRQGEYGYTF.

The chain couples TRBV5-1 to TRBJ2-5; tentative D call: TRBD2 (6 bases). V shed 4 bases and J shed 2 bases, with 15 bases lying between them. Germline CDR1 and CDR2: SGHRS and YFSETQ. The CDR3 has 15 residues. CDR3 coding DNA: TGCGCCAGCAGCCCATTGGGACTGATACAAGAGACCCAGTACTTC. The encoded protein is CASSPLGLIQETQYF.

The rearrangement links TRBV7-9 to TRBJ1-6; no reliable D call. Trimming pared 1 base from V and 5 bases from J, leaving 6 bases between. Germline V CDR1 and CDR2: SEHNR, FQNEAQ (reference sequence). The CDR3 contains 14 residues. The CDR3: CASSLEANNSPLHF. The CDR3 DNA sequence: TGTGCCAGCAGCTTAGAAGCAAATAATTCACCCCTCCACTTT.

The chain has TRBV2 and TRBJ1-2; 9 bases are a match to TRBD1. This CDR3 has 13 amino acids. Per germline, CDR1 SNHLY and CDR2 FYNNEI. The junction had 4 bases not matched to a gene; V was cut back by 7 bases and J by 4 bases. The CDR3 region has the DNA TGTGCCAGCACCCGGACAGGGGCCTATGGCTACACCTTC. It yields the protein CASTRTGAYGYTF.

The V and J genes are TRBV18 and TRBJ2-2, with a tentative D call TRBD1 (7 bases). The CDR3 is 18 residues long. The germline V gene encodes CDR1 KGHSH and CDR2 LQKENI. Trimming removed 1 base at V and 4 bases at J, with 19 bases between. CDR3 DNA: TGTGCCAGCTCACCACGTGGAGGGGGCGCGGGGTCCACCGGGGAGCTGTTTTTT. This gives the protein CASSPRGGGAGSTGELFF. Together with reference TRBV18 and TRBJ2-2, the CDR3 gives the full variable domain: NAGVMQNPRHLVRRRGQEARLRCSPMKGHSHVYWYRQLPEEGLKFMVYLQKENIIDESGMPKERFSAEFPKEGPSILRIQQVVRGDSAAYFCASSPRGGGAGSTGELFFGEGSRLTVL.

The chain couples TRBV4-1 to TRBJ2-1, with D uncertain. The germline V gene encodes CDR1 MGHRA and CDR2 YSYEKL. V lost 1 base to trimming and J lost 0 bases, with 4 bases between them. The CDR3 covers 14 residues. DNA of the CDR3: TGCGCCAGCAGCCAAGGTAGCTCCTACAATGAGCAGTTCTTC. Translation: CASSQGSSYNEQFF.

The V gene is TRBV5-1, the J gene TRBJ2-2; TRBD2 might be the D (5 bases). CDR3 length: 15 amino acids. Germline assignment: CDR1 SGHRS and CDR2 YFSETQ. The V end lost 0 bases, the J end lost 7 bases, and 13 bases lay between the germline ends. The CDR3 DNA sequence: TGCGCCAGCAGCTTGGGAGGACTGCAGGACGGGGAGCTGTTTTTT. Translated: CASSLGGLQDGELFF. Looking up the rest from reference TRBV5-1 and TRBJ2-2 gives the full variable domain: KAGVTQTPRYLIKTRGQQVTLSCSPISGHRSVSWYQQTPGQGLQFLFEYFSETQRNKGNFPGRFSGRQFSNSRSEMNVSTLELGDSALYLCASSLGGLQDGELFFGEGSRLTVL.

The genes are TRBV27 and TRBJ1-5; D unresolved. CDR1 MNHEY and CDR2 SMNVEV come from the germline V gene (reference sequence). Trimming shortened V by 2 bases and J by 1 base, and 6 bases separated the two germline ends. The CDR3 has 14 amino acids. The CDR3 bases are TGTGCCAGCAGTTTAGGACTGAGCAATCAGCCCCAGCATTTT. Amino acids: CASSLGLSNQPQHF.

V is TRBV9 and J is TRBJ2-3; 8 bases match TRBD2. The J segment lost 2 bases and the V segment lost 3 bases, leaving 2 bases of the junction unmatched. The CDR3 contains 14 residues. Germline CDR1 SGDLS, CDR2 YYNGEE. The CDR3, as DNA: TGTGCCAGCAGCGCGGGGGGGGCCACAGATACGCAGTATTTT. It is translated as CASSAGGATDTQYF.

This rearrangement joins TRBV20-1 to TRBJ2-2; D might be TRBD2 (7 bases). CDR1 and CDR2 (germline): DFQATT, SNEGSKA (reference sequence). This CDR3 region has 17 residues. V lost 3 bases, J lost 2 bases, and 19 bases lay in between. The CDR3 spells CSASPIGGLLNTGELFF. CDR3 bases: TGCAGTGCTAGTCCAATAGGGGGACTACTAAACACCGGGGAGCTGTTTTTT.